This TCR beta chain appears in the sequencing data of a study of TET2 disruption in CD19-targeted CAR T cells (dated by TCRdb to 2016 to 2019). Regarding the study in general: The number of samples was determined by the original clinical trial design and by which samples were available, and no additional inclusion criteria were applied.

The study at large found these results: Conclusions about the patient's CAR T cells rested on extensive analysis of a single subject.

The immunoSEQ assay was used to perform TCR beta chain deep sequencing. The paper's data handling went like this. Clonotype frequencies were computed using only productive TCR beta rearrangements. TCRdb re-hosts the immuneACCESS table, in-frame sequences only. Its copies lack some clones; in the studies checked, an unresolved V gene accounts for under half of them, and the cause for the rest is not known. That table supplies the V and J calls and clone size; D and trimming were determined from the DNA. The sample table records under 30,000 clones. Of the sample, under 2.5% is held by the ten largest clones. Of note for this clone: This clone's antigen is unknown. The CDR3 end is not reached by the read, which stops 3 residues before it; the germline J gene fills it in.

The intended sense of this specimen's treatment or condition label: autologous CTL019 cells: CD19 CAR with 4-1BB and CD3 zeta domains. TCR zeta and 4-1BB costimulatory signaling domains were incorporated into the CD19 CAR. Leukapheresis was used to collect T cells from peripheral blood for manufacturing CTL019. The DNeasy Blood and Tissue Kit was used to extract genomic DNA from pre-infusion T cells, peripheral blood, or sorted post-infusion T cells. The CDR3 measures 13 amino acids from cysteine to phenylalanine. The DNA covers only part of the CDR3, 30 bases in frame from base 1. The junction carries 8 bases between V and J, which are trimmed by 1 base and 5 bases respectively. CDR1 and CDR2 are read off the germline V gene as SGHVS and FNYEAQ.

The chain couples TRBV7-6 to TRBJ1-1, with no D gene named confidently. The sample consisted of CD8- CAR+ T cells sorted from cultured blood T cells, taken for CD19 CAR T cell therapy. This sample's cell subset or site label indicates: CD8-negative CAR-positive T cells from the infusion product. The sequence derives from a man between 65 and 79 years old with chronic lymphocytic leukemia. The sequenced part of the CDR3 DNA is TGTGCCAGCAGCTTAGACCAGCGGACTGAA. This codes for CASSLDQRTE. The full CDR3 protein is CASSLDQRTEAFF.